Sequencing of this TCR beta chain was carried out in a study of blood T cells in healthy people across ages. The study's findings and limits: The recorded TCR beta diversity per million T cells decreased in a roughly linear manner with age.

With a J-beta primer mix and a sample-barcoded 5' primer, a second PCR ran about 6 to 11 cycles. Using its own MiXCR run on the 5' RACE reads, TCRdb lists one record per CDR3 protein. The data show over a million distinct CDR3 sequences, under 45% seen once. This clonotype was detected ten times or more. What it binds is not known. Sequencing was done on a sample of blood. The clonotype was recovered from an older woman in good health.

In DNA form, the CDR3 reads TGTGCCAGCAGCTTTGGAGGGAGCGTTGATACGCAGTATTTT. As protein: CASSFGGSVDTQYF. The gene calls are TRBV7-2 and TRBJ2-3, with a weak D call TRBD2 (6 bases). Per germline, CDR1 SGHTA and CDR2 FQGNSA. The CDR3 is 14 residues long. Deletions cut 3 bases from V and 6 bases from J, with 13 bases between.